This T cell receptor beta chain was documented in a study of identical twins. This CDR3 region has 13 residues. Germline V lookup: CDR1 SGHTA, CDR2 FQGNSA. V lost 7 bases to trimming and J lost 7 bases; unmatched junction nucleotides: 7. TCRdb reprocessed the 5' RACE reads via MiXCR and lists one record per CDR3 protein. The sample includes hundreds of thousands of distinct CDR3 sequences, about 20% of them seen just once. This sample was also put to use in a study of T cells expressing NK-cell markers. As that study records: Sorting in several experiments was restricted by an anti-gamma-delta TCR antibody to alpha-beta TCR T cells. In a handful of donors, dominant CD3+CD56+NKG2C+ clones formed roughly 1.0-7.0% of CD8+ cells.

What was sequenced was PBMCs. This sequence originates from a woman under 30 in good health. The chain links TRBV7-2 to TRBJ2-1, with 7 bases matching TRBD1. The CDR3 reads CASTGMTGNEQFF. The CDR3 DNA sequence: TGTGCCAGCACAGGAATGACAGGGAATGAGCAGTTCTTC. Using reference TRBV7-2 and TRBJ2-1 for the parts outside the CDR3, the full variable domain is GAGVSQSPSNKVTEKGKDVELRCDPISGHTALYWYRQSLGQGLEFLIYFQGNSAPDKSGLPSDRFSAERTGGSVSTLTIQRTQQEDSAVYLCASTGMTGNEQFFGPGTRLTVL.